This T cell receptor beta chain was captured in a study of T cells after yellow fever vaccination. Turning to the study itself: Some fractions had low cell numbers, and these were prepared with SMART-Seq v4 Ultra Low Input. Study-wide findings and caveats: A weaker but faster secondary response was observed, peaking on day 5 versus 15.

Germline CDR1 reads SGHAT; CDR2 reads FQNNGV. The CDR3 is 16 amino acids. After removal of 3 bases from V and 8 bases from J, the junction contained 8 bases not matched to a gene. This clonotype has more than one count but fewer than ten. Its antigen is still unknown. MiXCR, applied by TCRdb to the 5' RACE reads, yields one record per CDR3 protein. The sample shows fewer than 350,000 distinct CDR3 sequences, 8% to 10% of them seen only once. V and J are TRBV11-2 and TRBJ1-6, with 9 positions matching TRBD1. The sample here was PBMCs, taken on the day of the first yellow fever vaccination. This receptor was identified in a man younger than 35 who received the YFV17D yellow fever vaccine. Here the CDR3 DNA reads TGTGCCAGCAGCTTCCCCGGGGACAGGGTATATTCACCCCTCCACTTT. This sequence encodes CASSFPGDRVYSPLHF.